This record looks at one TCR beta chain sequence and its context. Its matching antigen is unknown. The V gene lost 3 bases and the J gene lost 4 bases, with 16 bases spanning the gap. Germline V gene data show CDR1 as SGHRS and CDR2 as YFSETQ. The CDR3 is 15 residues long. The data belong to a study of cytomegalovirus exposure and HLA in healthy donors. Study outcomes and limitations: A later analysis reportedly found fewer N-insertions in an Asian-associated ancestry cluster than the approximately 700-donor mean. Presence/absence analyses rested on an assumption that sequencing depth was roughly uniform across donors.

A multiplex PCR was run with 60 Vbeta primers and 13 Jbeta primers. The assay was immunoSEQ multiplex PCR, and TCRdb's table has in-frame clones only and misses some. The sample has some 150,000 clones, roughly four fifths seen once. The TCR sequence derives from a woman younger than 45 in good health and CMV-seropositive. The sample comprised PBMCs. The chain uses TRBV5-1 and TRBJ1-1, with D perhaps matching TRBD1 (6 bases). DNA of the CDR3: TGCGCCAGCAGCTGGGGGCCTCAGGGGATCACTGAAGCTTTCTTT. Its protein is CASSWGPQGITEAFF. The full variable domain, in which reference TRBV5-1 and TRBJ1-1 provide the parts outside the CDR3, is KAGVTQTPRYLIKTRGQQVTLSCSPISGHRSVSWYQQTPGQGLQFLFEYFSETQRNKGNFPGRFSGRQFSNSRSEMNVSTLELGDSALYLCASSWGPQGITEAFFGQGTRLTVV.